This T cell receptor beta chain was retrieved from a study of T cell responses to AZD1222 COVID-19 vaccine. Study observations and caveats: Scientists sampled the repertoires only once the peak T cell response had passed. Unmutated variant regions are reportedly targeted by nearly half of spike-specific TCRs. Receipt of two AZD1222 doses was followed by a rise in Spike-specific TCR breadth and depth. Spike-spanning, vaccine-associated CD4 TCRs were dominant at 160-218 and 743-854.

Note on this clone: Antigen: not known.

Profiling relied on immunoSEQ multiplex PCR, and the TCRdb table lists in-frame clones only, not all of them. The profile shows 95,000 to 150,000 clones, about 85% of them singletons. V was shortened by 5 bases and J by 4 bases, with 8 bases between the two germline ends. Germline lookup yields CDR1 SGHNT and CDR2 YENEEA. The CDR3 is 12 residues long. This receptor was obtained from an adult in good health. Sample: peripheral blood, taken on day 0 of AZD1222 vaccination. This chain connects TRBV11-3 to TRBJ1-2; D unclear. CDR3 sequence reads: CASSISTYGYTF. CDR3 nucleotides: TGTGCCAGCAGCATTTCTACCTATGGCTACACCTTC.